The 16 T cell receptor beta chains below all came from one sample that was sequenced in a study of blood T cell repertoires in COVID-19. The table came from immunoSEQ multiplex PCR; TCRdb's copy has only in-frame clones and leaves some out. The table shows about 400,000 clones, with 70% to 90% occurring only once. Specimen: peripheral blood. These receptors originate from a human donor in a cohort sampled during active COVID-19.

The rearrangement uses TRBV19 and TRBJ1-5, with D maybe TRBD1 (6 bases). V was trimmed by 6 bases and J by 7 bases, leaving 16 bases between them. Germline CDR1 reads LNHDA; CDR2 reads SQIVND (reference sequence). CDR3 length: 14 amino acids. The CDR3 bases are TGTGCCAGTAGGGACGGACAGCCGGGGCAGCCCCAGCATTTT. Translation gives CASRDGQPGQPQHF.

The V and J genes are TRBV28 and TRBJ2-1; 12 nucleotides agree with TRBD2. CDR1 MDHEN and CDR2 SYDVKM come from the germline V gene. V shed 5 bases, J shed 5 bases, and the junction held 7 bases outside the gene matches. There are 16 residues in the CDR3. This CDR3 is CASSVTSGRWDNEQFF. CDR3 DNA: TGTGCCAGCAGTGTGACTAGCGGGAGATGGGACAATGAGCAGTTCTTC.

This clone showed up many times. The chain combines TRBV11-2 with TRBJ1-5; 8 bases fit TRBD1. The CDR3 is 14 residues long. CDR1 and CDR2 from the germline V gene are SGHAT and FQNNGV. J gave up 6 bases and V 5 bases, and 6 bases lay outside the gene matches. CDR3 nucleotide sequence: TGTGCCAGCAGCCGAGGACAGGGCAGTCAGCCCCAGCATTTT. It yields the protein CASSRGQGSQPQHF.

This sequence joins TRBV4-2 and TRBJ2-7, with D possibly matching TRBD2 (7 bases). The CDR3 is 16 residues long. V was pared by 0 bases and J by 5 bases, with 17 bases between. The V gene's germline CDR1 is LGHNA and CDR2 YNFKEQ. Here the CDR3 reads CASSQDGGGSLDEQYF. The CDR3 DNA follows: TGTGCCAGCAGCCAAGATGGGGGCGGGAGTCTCGACGAGCAGTACTTC.

The V and J genes are TRBV9 and TRBJ2-3, with 12 nucleotides matching TRBD2. Losses at the gene ends were 4 bases for V and 6 bases for J; bases not matched to a gene: 9. Germline CDR1 reads SGDLS; CDR2 reads YYNGEE. The CDR3 sequence is 16 residues long. The CDR3 nucleotides read TGTGCCAGCAGCTCACATCTAGCGGGAGGGCAGGATACGCAGTATTTT. It encodes CASSSHLAGGQDTQYF.

The genes are TRBV7-2 and TRBJ1-1, with 7 bases lining up with TRBD1. Trimming took 5 bases from V and 0 from J; bases not matched to a gene: 6. The CDR3 contains 15 residues. The germline gives CDR1 SGHTA, CDR2 FQGNSA. The CDR3 here is CASSGPGQMNTEAFF. The CDR3 bases are TGTGCCAGCAGCGGTCCGGGACAGATGAACACTGAAGCTTTCTTT. Complete variable domain (other parts from reference TRBV7-2 and TRBJ1-1): GAGVSQSPSNKVTEKGKDVELRCDPISGHTALYWYRQSLGQGLEFLIYFQGNSAPDKSGLPSDRFSAERTGGSVSTLTIQRTQQEDSAVYLCASSGPGQMNTEAFFGQGTRLTVV.

The CDR3 loop is CASSRGIGGVPSEQYF. As DNA, the CDR3 is TGTGCCAGCAGCCGAGGGATTGGCGGGGTACCCTCCGAGCAGTACTTC. The chain is built from TRBV7-6 and TRBJ2-7, with a tentative D call TRBD2 (6 bases). Germline-derived CDR1 and CDR2 are SGHVS and FNYEAQ. Trimming removed 5 bases from V and 6 bases from J, with 23 bases in between. CDR3 length: 16 residues.

The V call is TRBV5-1, the J call TRBJ2-5, with D perhaps matching TRBD2 (5 bases). The CDR3 is 12 amino acids. Germline CDR1 SGHRS, CDR2 YFSETQ. Trimming shortened V by 4 bases and J by 5 bases, and 9 bases separated the two germline ends. CDR3 sequence (DNA): TGCGCCAGCAGCCGGCCGGGGGAGACCCAGTACTTC. This gives the protein CASSRPGETQYF.

The chain links TRBV19 to TRBJ1-6, with 10 bases identical to TRBD1. The V segment lost 9 bases and the J segment 5 bases; nucleotides outside the gene matches: 7. Germline CDR1 is LNHDA and CDR2 is SQIVND (reference sequence). The CDR3 extends over 15 amino acids. This chain's CDR3 is CASRPGQGHNSPLHF. The DNA for the CDR3 is TGTGCCAGCCGTCCGGGACAGGGGCATAATTCACCCCTCCACTTT.

Notes on this clone: One end of the junction fails to match germline, which may point to a read error. The J gene is TRBJ2-5, the V gene TRBV5-1; 8 bases match TRBD2. Germline V CDR1 and CDR2: SGHRS, YFSETQ. The CDR3 totals 14 residues. This CDR3 reads CASSLTSGQGTQYF. CDR3 DNA: TGCGCCAGCAGCTTAACTAGCGGCCAAGGGACCCAGTACTTC. Full variable domain (rest looked up from reference TRBV5-1 and TRBJ2-5): KAGVTQTPRYLIKTRGQQVTLSCSPISGHRSVSWYQQTPGQGLQFLFEYFSETQRNKGNFPGRFSGRQFSNSRSEMNVSTLELGDSALYLCASSLTSGQGTQYFGPGTRLLVL.

The genes are TRBV9 and TRBJ2-5; 8 bases line up with TRBD1. Germline trimming cut 1 base from V and 5 bases from J; bases unmatched to any gene: 10. The V gene's germline CDR1 is SGDLS and CDR2 YYNGEE. The CDR3 runs to 16 residues. In DNA form, the CDR3 reads TGTGCCAGCAGCGTACAAGGGCAGGGGGCGCGGGAGACCCAGTACTTC. This gives the protein CASSVQGQGARETQYF.

The genes are TRBV5-6 and TRBJ1-4; 7 bases fit TRBD1. Trimming removed 4 bases from V and 8 bases from J; junction bases left unmatched: 11. The germline V gene encodes CDR1 SGHDT and CDR2 YYEEEE. The CDR3 totals 15 residues. The CDR3 DNA is TGTGCCAGCAGCCCCTACAGGGGAACCAAAGAAAAACTGTTTTTT. This gives the protein CASSPYRGTKEKLFF.

The chain uses TRBV7-9 and TRBJ1-5; 8 bases are shared with TRBD1. The length of the CDR3 is 15 residues. The V gene's germline CDR1 is SEHNR and CDR2 FQNEAQ (reference sequence). The J segment lost 5 bases and the V segment lost 5 bases, leaving 8 bases of the junction unmatched. CDR3 region: CASSPGQERDQPQHF. The DNA of the CDR3 is TGTGCCAGCAGCCCGGGACAGGAGAGGGATCAGCCCCAGCATTTT.

The V gene is TRBV6-5, the J gene TRBJ2-2; the D gene is possibly TRBD1 (6 bases). The CDR3 is 15 amino acids. Germline CDR1 is MNHEY and CDR2 is SVGAGI. Trimming left V 2 bases short and J 4 bases short, with 11 bases between. Here the CDR3 DNA reads TGTGCCAGCAGTTACACGGACAGCCCCACCGGGGAGCTGTTTTTT. Its protein is CASSYTDSPTGELFF.

The rearrangement uses TRBV7-3 and TRBJ2-1; 8 bases fit TRBD2. The CDR3 length is 15 residues. The germline V gene encodes CDR1 SGHTA and CDR2 FQGTGA. The V gene end was trimmed by 5 bases and the J gene end by 3 bases; junction bases not matched to a gene: 6. The CDR3 bases are TGTGCCAGCAGCATTTCGAGCGGGGGCTACAATGAGCAGTTCTTC. It is translated as CASSISSGGYNEQFF.

This clone was recorded only once. The chain couples TRBV5-1 to TRBJ2-1; D perhaps matches TRBD2 (6 bases). V was pared by 3 bases and J by 1 base, with 11 bases between. The CDR3 sequence is 15 residues long. Germline loops: CDR1 SGHRS, CDR2 YFSETQ. The CDR3 here is CASSSEGGSYNEQFF. CDR3 DNA sequence: TGCGCCAGCAGCTCGGAGGGTGGATCCTACAATGAGCAGTTCTTC.